Presented here are 10 T cell receptor beta chains from one specimen sequenced in a study of T cells expressing NK-cell markers. For each CDR3 protein, TCRdb gives one entry from its re-call of the 5' RACE reads, without DNA. Its listing shows about 170,000 distinct CDR3 sequences. What was sequenced was blood T cells: a sorted CD56 or NKG2C T cell subset, CD4+ or CD8+ T cells, or bulk PBMC T cells (not recorded which). These receptors originate from a man aged 18-75 years in good health.

The CDR3 here is CASSLYGQSTGTQYF. The chain is built from TRBV28 and TRBJ2-5; TCRdb outputs TRBD1, but without DNA this stays unchecked. The CDR3 extends over 15 amino acids. Germline CDR1 reads MDHEN; CDR2 reads SYDVKM.

V and J are TRBV28 and TRBJ2-5; TCRdb names TRBD1, which stays unverified in the absence of DNA. The CDR3 is 13 amino acids. Germline CDR1 is MDHEN and CDR2 is SYDVKM. The CDR3 loop is CASRLQGSETQYF.

The V and J genes are TRBV7-9 and TRBJ2-5; TCRdb reports TRBD1, a call that lacks DNA to check it against. Germline assignment: CDR1 SEHNR and CDR2 FQNEAQ (reference sequence). The CDR3 sequence is 12 residues long. The chain's CDR3 is CATRTGQETQYF.

The chain couples TRBV5-6 to TRBJ1-1. This CDR3 is 16 amino acids long. Germline V lookup: CDR1 SGHDT, CDR2 YYEEEE. CDR3 protein: CASSFGRWGGNTEAFF.

The chain couples TRBV28 to TRBJ2-7; with no DNA, the TCRdb D assignment of TRBD1 cannot be verified. The CDR3 consists of 15 residues. Germline CDR1 and CDR2: MDHEN and SYDVKM. The CDR3 loop reads CASSILPTDSYEQYF.

The V gene is TRBV6-5, the J gene TRBJ2-2; TCRdb's D gene call, TRBD1, goes unchecked for lack of DNA. Germline V gene lookup returns CDR1 MNHEY and CDR2 SVGAGI. CDR3 size: 16 residues. The CDR3 region is CASSYPRTGGSGELFF.

The chain links TRBV12-3 or TRBV12-4 to TRBJ2-1. This CDR3 contains 15 residues. CDR3 loop: CASSVAGNSYNEQFF.

The rearrangement joins TRBV3-1 to TRBJ1-6; with no DNA, the TCRdb D assignment of TRBD1 cannot be verified. This CDR3 comprises 14 residues. Per the germline V gene, CDR1 is LGHDT and CDR2 is YNNKEL (reference sequence). CDR3 protein: CASSPRGGNSPLHF. Filled out from reference TRBV3-1 and TRBJ1-6, the complete variable domain reads DTAVSQTPKYLVTQMGNDKSIKCEQNLGHDTMYWYKQDSKKFLKIMFSYNNKELIINETVPNRFSPKSPDKAHLNLHINSLELGDSAVYFCASSPRGGNSPLHFGNGTRLTVT.

V is TRBV27 and J is TRBJ2-7. Germline CDR1 is MNHEY and CDR2 is SMNVEV (reference sequence). The CDR3 runs 11 residues. CDR3 residues: CASSAKGEQYF.

The chain links TRBV5-1 to TRBJ1-2; TCRdb indicates TRBD1, and absent DNA this call remains unverified. This CDR3 has 16 amino acids. The germline V gene encodes CDR1 SGHRS and CDR2 YFSETQ. The CDR3 loop is CASSELGTGYDYGYTF.